The 8 T cell receptor beta chains in this list originate from one sample, sequenced in a study of CD8 T cells in ankylosing spondylitis. TCRdb itself ran the 5' RACE reads through MiXCR, one entry per CDR3 protein. The table has about 200,000 distinct CDR3 sequences, 9.5% to 15% seen once. Specimen: blood, either unsorted or a sorted T cell fraction (not recorded which). These receptors all stem from a male donor with ankylosing spondylitis or in good health (not recorded which).

The gene calls are TRBV25-1 and TRBJ2-3; D is uncertain. The CDR3 length is 14 residues. Germline loops: CDR1 MGHDK, CDR2 SYGVNS. The V end lost 5 bases, the J end lost 2 bases, and 11 bases lay between the germline ends. The CDR3 region has the DNA TGTGCCAGCAGTCCGCAGCCCCTCACAGATACGCAGTATTTT. Protein product: CASSPQPLTDTQYF.

The chain employs TRBV5-5 and TRBJ2-6, with 9 bases identical to TRBD1. Germline V gives CDR1 SGHKS, CDR2 YYEKEE (reference sequence). V shed 7 bases, J shed 2 bases, and the junction held 7 bases outside the gene matches. CDR3 length: 16 residues. DNA for the CDR3: TGTGCCAGCCTTTGGACAGGGGCTCCTGGGGCCAACGTCCTGACTTTC. It encodes CASLWTGAPGANVLTF.

This clonotype appeared a few times. The gene calls are TRBV10-2 and TRBJ2-3; D uncertain. The CDR3 runs to 12 residues. The V and J ends lost 1 base and 5 bases respectively, with 4 bases between them. Germline CDR1 and CDR2: WSHSY and SAAADI. The chain's CDR3 is CASSEYGDTQYF. CDR3 nucleotides: TGCGCCAGCAGTGAGTATGGAGATACGCAGTATTTT.

This clonotype was seen ten or more times. V is TRBV12-3 or TRBV12-4 and J is TRBJ2-7, with 9 bases matching TRBD1. Losses at the gene ends were 4 bases for V and 2 bases for J; bases not matched to a gene: 3. This CDR3 contains 14 residues. The CDR3 DNA reads as TGTGCCAGCAGTTCTACAGGGGGCCCCTACGAGCAGTACTTC. Protein: CASSSTGGPYEQYF.

This clonotype has a count of ten or more. CDR3 sequence: CASSFPQGFYEQYF. The DNA for the CDR3 is TGTGCCAGCAGTTTCCCACAGGGGTTCTACGAGCAGTACTTC. The chain carries TRBV12-3 or TRBV12-4 and TRBJ2-7; 7 positions agree with TRBD1. The CDR3 runs to 14 residues. V trimming: 3 bases; J trimming: 3 bases; junction bases outside the gene matches: 5.

This clonotype came up many times. The chain links TRBV29-1 to TRBJ2-7; no clear D. Deletions cut 0 bases from V and 2 bases from J, with 5 bases between. Germline V gene data show CDR1 as SQVTM and CDR2 as ANQGSEA. CDR3 size: 12 residues. The CDR3 protein is CSVEDGAYEQYF. The CDR3 coding sequence is TGCAGCGTTGAAGATGGAGCCTACGAGCAGTACTTC.

A few counts support this clonotype. The J gene is TRBJ2-3, the V gene TRBV30; D gene ambiguous. Trimming removed 1 base at V and 9 bases at J, with 8 bases between. The germline V gene encodes CDR1 GTSNPN and CDR2 SVGIG (reference sequence). The CDR3 runs 11 residues. The CDR3 region has the DNA TGTGCCTGGAGTGATGGAAGAACGCAGTATTTT. Encoded protein: CAWSDGRTQYF. Full variable domain (outside the CDR3, taken from reference TRBV30 and TRBJ2-3): SQTIHQWPATLVQPVGSPLSLECTVEGTSNPNLYWYRQAAGRGLQLLFYSVGIGQISSEVPQNLSASRPQDRQFILSSKKLLLSDSGFYLCAWSDGRTQYFGPGTRLTVL.

The rearrangement uses TRBV12-3 or TRBV12-4 and TRBJ2-6; D is uncertain. The CDR3 totals 13 residues. V was shortened by 6 bases and J by 3 bases, with 6 bases between the two germline ends. The CDR3 protein is CASRFFGANVLTF. The CDR3 nucleotides read TGTGCCAGCAGGTTTTTTGGGGCCAACGTCCTGACTTTC.